These 6 T cell receptor beta chains were all obtained from the same sample, sequenced in a study of CD8 T cells in ankylosing spondylitis. TCRdb re-called the 5' RACE reads with MiXCR, one entry per CDR3 protein. This table holds about 150,000 distinct CDR3 sequences, roughly 44% found once. The sample was synovial fluid, either unsorted or a sorted T cell fraction (not recorded which). These receptors were collected from a male donor with ankylosing spondylitis.

The J gene is TRBJ1-6, the V gene TRBV28, with D perhaps matching TRBD1 (6 bases). From germline, CDR1 is MDHEN and CDR2 SYDVKM. Trimming stripped 10 bases from V and 17 bases from J, with 18 bases between. The CDR3 is 11 residues long. The CDR3 region is CATQGGREFHF. CDR3 nucleotide sequence: TGTGCCACTCAAGGGGGGCGGGAATTCCACTTT.

The rearrangement links TRBV7-9 to TRBJ2-3; possibly TRBD2 for D (5 bases). Germline CDR1 SEHNR, CDR2 FQNEAQ (reference sequence). Between the trimmed V and J ends, which lost 1 base and 1 base, there was a span of 15 bases. The CDR3 totals 17 residues. CDR3 loop: CASSLVPGSIRTDTQYF. DNA of the CDR3: TGTGCCAGCAGCTTAGTCCCGGGGAGCATCCGCACAGATACGCAGTATTTT. The full variable domain, rest sourced from reference TRBV7-9 and TRBJ2-3, is DTGVSQNPRHKITKRGQNVTFRCDPISEHNRLYWYRQTLGQGPEFLTYFQNEAQLEKSRLLSDRFSAERPKGSFSTLEIQRTEQGDSAMYLCASSLVPGSIRTDTQYFGPGTRLTVL.

V is TRBV27 and J is TRBJ2-1; 11 bases align to TRBD2. V dropped 2 bases and J dropped 6; count of bases not matched to a gene: 6. This CDR3 has 16 residues. The germline gives CDR1 MNHEY, CDR2 SMNVEV (reference sequence). The CDR3 is CASSLVAGGPSNEQFF. The CDR3, as DNA: TGTGCCAGCAGTTTAGTAGCGGGGGGGCCGAGCAATGAGCAGTTCTTC.

This clonotype came up many times. The rearrangement uses TRBV6-2 or TRBV6-3 and TRBJ2-7; 11 bases agree with TRBD2. The V gene's germline CDR1 is MNHEY and CDR2 SVGEGT. V lost 5 bases, J lost 4 bases, and 7 bases stayed unmatched. The CDR3 sequence is 15 residues long. CDR3 coding DNA: TGTGCCAGCAGTATCCTAGCGGGAGGACCATACGAGCAGTACTTC. Its protein is CASSILAGGPYEQYF.

This rearrangement joins TRBV15 to TRBJ2-7; 7 bases are shared with TRBD1. CDR1 and CDR2 from the germline V gene are LNHNV and YYDKDF (reference sequence). This CDR3 spans 14 amino acids. The V segment lost 5 bases and the J segment 0 bases; nucleotides outside the gene matches: 4. The CDR3 here is CATSDTGASYEQYF. DNA for the CDR3: TGTGCCACCAGCGATACAGGGGCCTCCTACGAGCAGTACTTC.

The J gene is TRBJ2-1, the V gene TRBV13; 11 positions agree with TRBD2. The CDR3 extends over 15 amino acids. Trimming took 5 bases from V and 8 from J; bases not matched to a gene: 8. CDR1 is PRHDT and CDR2 is FYEKMQ in the germline V gene (reference sequence). CDR3 bases: TGTGCCAGCAGCGCCTTTAGCGGGGGGGAGGATGAGCAGTTCTTC. Its protein is CASSAFSGGEDEQFF.